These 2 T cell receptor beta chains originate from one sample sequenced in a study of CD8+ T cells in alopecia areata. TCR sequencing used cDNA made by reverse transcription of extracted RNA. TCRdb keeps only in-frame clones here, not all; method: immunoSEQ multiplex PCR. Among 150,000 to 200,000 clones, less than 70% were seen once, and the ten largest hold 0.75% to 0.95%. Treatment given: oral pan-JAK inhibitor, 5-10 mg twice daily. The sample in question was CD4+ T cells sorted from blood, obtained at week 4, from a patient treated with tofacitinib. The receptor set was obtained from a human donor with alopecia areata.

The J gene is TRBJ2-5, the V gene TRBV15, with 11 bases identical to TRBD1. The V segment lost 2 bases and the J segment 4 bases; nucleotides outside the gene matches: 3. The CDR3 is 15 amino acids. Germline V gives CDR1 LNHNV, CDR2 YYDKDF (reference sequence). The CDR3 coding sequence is TGTGCCACCAGCAGAAGGACAGGGGGCGGAGAGACCCAGTACTTC. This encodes CATSRRTGGGETQYF.

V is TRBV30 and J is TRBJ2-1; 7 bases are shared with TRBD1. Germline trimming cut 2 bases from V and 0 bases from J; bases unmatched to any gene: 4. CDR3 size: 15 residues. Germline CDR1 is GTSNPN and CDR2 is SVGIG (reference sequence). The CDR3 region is CAWSSHRGSYNEQFF. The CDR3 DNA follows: TGTGCCTGGAGTTCACACAGGGGCTCCTACAATGAGCAGTTCTTC.